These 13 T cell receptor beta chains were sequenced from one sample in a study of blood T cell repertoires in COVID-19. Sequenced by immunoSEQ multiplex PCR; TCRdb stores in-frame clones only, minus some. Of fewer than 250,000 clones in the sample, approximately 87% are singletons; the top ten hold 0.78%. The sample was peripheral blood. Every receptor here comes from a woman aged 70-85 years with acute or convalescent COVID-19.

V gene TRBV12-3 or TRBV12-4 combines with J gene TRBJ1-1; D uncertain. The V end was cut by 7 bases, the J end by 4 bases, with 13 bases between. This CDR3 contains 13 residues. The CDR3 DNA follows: TGTGCCAGCACCTCCACGGGTGTCACTGAAGCTTTCTTT. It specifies CASTSTGVTEAFF.

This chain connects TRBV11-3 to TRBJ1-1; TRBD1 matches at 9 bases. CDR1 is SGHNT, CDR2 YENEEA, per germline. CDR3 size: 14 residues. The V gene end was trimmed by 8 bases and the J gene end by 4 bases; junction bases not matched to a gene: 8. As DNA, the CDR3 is TGTGCCAGCCGACGGGGACAGGGATCCACTGAAGCTTTCTTT. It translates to CASRRGQGSTEAFF.

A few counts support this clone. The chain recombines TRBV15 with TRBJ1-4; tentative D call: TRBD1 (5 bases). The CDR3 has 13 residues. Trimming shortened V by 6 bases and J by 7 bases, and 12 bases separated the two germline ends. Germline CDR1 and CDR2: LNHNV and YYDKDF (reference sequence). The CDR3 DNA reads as TGTGCCACCAGGCCAGGGTACGGTGAAAAACTGTTTTTT. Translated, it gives CATRPGYGEKLFF.

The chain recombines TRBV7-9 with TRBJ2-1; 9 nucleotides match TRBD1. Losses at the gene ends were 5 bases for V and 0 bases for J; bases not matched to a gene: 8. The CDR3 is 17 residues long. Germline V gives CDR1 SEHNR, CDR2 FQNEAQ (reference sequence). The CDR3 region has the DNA TGTGCCAGCAGCAAAACAGGGGGCCGGAGCTCCTACAATGAGCAGTTCTTC. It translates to CASSKTGGRSSYNEQFF.

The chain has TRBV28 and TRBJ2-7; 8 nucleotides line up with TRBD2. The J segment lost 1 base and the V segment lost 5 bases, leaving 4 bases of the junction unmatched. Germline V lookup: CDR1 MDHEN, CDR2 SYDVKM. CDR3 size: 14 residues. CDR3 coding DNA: TGTGCCAGCAGTCCCGGGACTAGTTCCTACGAGCAGTACTTC. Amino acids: CASSPGTSSYEQYF.

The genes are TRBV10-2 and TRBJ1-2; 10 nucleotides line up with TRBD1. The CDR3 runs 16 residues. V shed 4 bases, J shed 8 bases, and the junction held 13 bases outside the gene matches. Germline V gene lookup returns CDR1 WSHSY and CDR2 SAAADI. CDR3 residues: CASSGQDRGGLYGYTF. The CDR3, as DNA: TGCGCCAGCAGTGGGCAGGACAGGGGGGGCCTCTACGGCTACACCTTC.

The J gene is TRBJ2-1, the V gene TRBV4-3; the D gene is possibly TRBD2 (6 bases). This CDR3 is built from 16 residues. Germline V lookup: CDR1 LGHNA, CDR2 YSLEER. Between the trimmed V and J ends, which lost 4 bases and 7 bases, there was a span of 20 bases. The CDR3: CASSRPRGPGGNEQFF. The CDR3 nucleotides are TGCGCCAGCAGCCGACCCCGCGGGCCTGGGGGGAATGAGCAGTTCTTC.

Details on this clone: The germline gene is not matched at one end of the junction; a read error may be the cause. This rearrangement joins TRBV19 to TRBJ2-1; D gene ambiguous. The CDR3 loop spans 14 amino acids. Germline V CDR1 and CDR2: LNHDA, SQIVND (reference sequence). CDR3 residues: CASSIGASYSEQFF. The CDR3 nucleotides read TGTGCCAGTAGTATAGGGGCGTCTTACAGTGAGCAGTTCTTC.

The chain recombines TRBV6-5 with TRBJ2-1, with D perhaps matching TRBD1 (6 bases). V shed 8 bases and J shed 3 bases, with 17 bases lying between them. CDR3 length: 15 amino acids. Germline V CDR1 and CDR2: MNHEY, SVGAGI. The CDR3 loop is CASGRGGQRYNEQFF. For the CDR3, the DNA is TGTGCCAGCGGTCGTGGAGGACAGCGCTACAATGAGCAGTTCTTC.

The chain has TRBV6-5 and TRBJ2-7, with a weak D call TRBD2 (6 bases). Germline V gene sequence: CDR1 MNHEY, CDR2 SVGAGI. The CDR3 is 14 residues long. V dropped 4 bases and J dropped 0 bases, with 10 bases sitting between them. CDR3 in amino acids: CASSSGDTSYEQYF. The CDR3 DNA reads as TGTGCCAGCAGTTCGGGGGATACCTCCTACGAGCAGTACTTC.

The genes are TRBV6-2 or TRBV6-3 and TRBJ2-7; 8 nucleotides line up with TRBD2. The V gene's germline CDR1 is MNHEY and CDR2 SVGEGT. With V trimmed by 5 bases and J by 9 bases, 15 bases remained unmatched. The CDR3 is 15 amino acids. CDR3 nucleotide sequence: TGTGCCAGCAGTACCTCGGGGGGGGACCTTGGGGCGCAGTACTTC. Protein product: CASSTSGGDLGAQYF.

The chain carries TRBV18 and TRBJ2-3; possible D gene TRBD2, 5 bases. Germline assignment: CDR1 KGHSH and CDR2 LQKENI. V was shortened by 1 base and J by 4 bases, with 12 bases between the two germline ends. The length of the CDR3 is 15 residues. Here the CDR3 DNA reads TGTGCCAGCTCACCACTCGCTTCGGGGTCAGATACGCAGTATTTT. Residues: CASSPLASGSDTQYF.

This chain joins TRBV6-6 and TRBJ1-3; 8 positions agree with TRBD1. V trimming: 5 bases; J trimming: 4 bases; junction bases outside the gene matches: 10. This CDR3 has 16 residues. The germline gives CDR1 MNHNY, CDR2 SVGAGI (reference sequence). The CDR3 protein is CASSRSADRAGNTIYF. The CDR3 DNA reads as TGTGCCAGCAGTCGATCGGCGGACAGGGCCGGAAACACCATATATTTT.